The T cell receptor (beta chain) described here comes from a study of vaccination effects on CD4 cells after COVID-19. Antigen-specific CD4+ T cell clonotypes were called by their expansion after viral peptide-pool culture in ViraFEST. CD4+ T cells were isolated after approximately 10 days of culture. IL-2 at 10 IU/ml and peptides at around 9.6 ug/ml were added to cultured PBMC, a few million per well. Produced via immunoSEQ multiplex PCR; TCRdb's table is partial and in-frame only. The sample lists some 59,000 clones, over 75% occurring once. About this clone itself: The antigen is not known.

Study conclusions and caveats: Just 1 of 255 vaccine-induced clones in healthy recipients was cross-reactive.

V was trimmed by 5 bases and J by 9 bases, leaving 14 bases between them. This CDR3 has 13 residues. Germline CDR1 reads KGHSH; CDR2 reads LQKENI. The sequence was collected from a human donor who received a COVID-19 vaccine. The rearrangement links TRBV18 to TRBJ2-1; a weak D match, TRBD1 (5 bases). Specimen: CD4+ T cells from PBMCs cultured with HCoV-229E spike peptides, collected before COVID-19 vaccination. CDR3 sequence (DNA): TGTGCCAGCTCAGACAGCTCCCTCAGTGAGCAGTTCTTC. Residues: CASSDSSLSEQFF.